This TCR beta chain was sequenced during a study of blood T cell repertoires in COVID-19. Study as a whole: Specimens from acute and convalescent COVID-19 originated in the United States, Italy and Spain. Nucleic acid was either cDNA or gDNA, and it came from T cells, B-cell-depleted T cells, or PBMCs.

Trimming at V came to 3 bases and at J to 5 bases, leaving 6 bases not matched to a gene. The CDR3 has 15 residues. Per the germline V gene, CDR1 is MDHEN and CDR2 is SYDVKM. Here immunoSEQ multiplex PCR was the method, and the copy in TCRdb shows in-frame clones only, minus some. The sample lists 230,000 or so clones, 84% occurring once. The sequenced sample was peripheral blood. The chain joins TRBV28 to TRBJ2-1; 8 bases fit TRBD2. This TCR was sampled from a man aged 30 to 45 with active or convalescent COVID-19. The CDR3 is CASSFVLAEHNEQFF. DNA for the CDR3: TGTGCCAGCAGTTTCGTACTAGCGGAACACAATGAGCAGTTCTTC.